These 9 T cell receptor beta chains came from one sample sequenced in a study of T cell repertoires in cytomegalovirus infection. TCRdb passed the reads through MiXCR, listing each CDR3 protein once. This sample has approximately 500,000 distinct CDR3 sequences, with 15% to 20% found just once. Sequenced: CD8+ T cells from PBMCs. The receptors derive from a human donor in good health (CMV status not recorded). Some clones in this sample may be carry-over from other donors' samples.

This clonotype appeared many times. The CDR3 loop is CASGWGGANTEAFF. The CDR3 coding sequence is TGTGCTAGTGGTTGGGGAGGGGCGAACACTGAAGCTTTCTTT. The J gene is TRBJ1-1, the V gene TRBV12-5; D perhaps matches TRBD1 (5 bases). The CDR3 runs 14 residues. V was trimmed by 4 bases and J by 1 base, leaving 10 bases between them. The germline gives CDR1 LGHNT, CDR2 FRNRAP.

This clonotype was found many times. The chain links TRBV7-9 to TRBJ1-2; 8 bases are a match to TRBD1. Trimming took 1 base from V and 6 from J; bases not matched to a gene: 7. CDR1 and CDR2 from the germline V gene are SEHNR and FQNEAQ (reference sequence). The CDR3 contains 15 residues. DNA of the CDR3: TGTGCCAGCAGCTTAGGGGGCAGGGGGCTGGATGGCTACACCTTC. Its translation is CASSLGGRGLDGYTF.

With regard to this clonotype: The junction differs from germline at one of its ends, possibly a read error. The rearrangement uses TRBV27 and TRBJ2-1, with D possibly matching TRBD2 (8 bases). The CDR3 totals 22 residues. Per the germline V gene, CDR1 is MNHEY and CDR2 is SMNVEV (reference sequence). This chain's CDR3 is CASSFKTPGQTYIGTRDNEEFF. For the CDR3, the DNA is TGTGCCAGCAGTTTCAAGACCCCGGGACAGACCTATATTGGGACTAGAGACAATGAGGAGTTCTTC.

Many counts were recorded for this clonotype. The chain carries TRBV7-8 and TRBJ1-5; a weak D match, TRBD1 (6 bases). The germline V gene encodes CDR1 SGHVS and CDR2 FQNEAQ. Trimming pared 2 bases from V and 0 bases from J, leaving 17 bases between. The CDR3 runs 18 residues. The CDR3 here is CASSLTARTAYSNQPQHF. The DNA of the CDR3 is TGTGCCAGCAGCTTAACTGCCCGGACAGCATATAGCAATCAGCCCCAGCATTTT.

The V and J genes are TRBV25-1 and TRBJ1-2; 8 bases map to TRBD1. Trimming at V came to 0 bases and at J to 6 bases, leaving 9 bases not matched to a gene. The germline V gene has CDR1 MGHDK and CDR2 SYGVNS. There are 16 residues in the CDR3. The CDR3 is CASSEYMGQGADGYTF. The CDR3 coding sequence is TGTGCCAGCAGTGAATATATGGGCCAGGGGGCAGATGGCTACACCTTC.

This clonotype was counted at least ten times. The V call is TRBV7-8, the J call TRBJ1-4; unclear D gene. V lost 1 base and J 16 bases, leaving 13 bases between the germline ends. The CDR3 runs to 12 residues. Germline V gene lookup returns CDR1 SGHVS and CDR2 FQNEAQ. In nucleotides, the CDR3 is TGTGCCAGCAGCTTAGAGAAAGGAAGAGGGTTTTTT. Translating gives CASSLEKGRGFF.

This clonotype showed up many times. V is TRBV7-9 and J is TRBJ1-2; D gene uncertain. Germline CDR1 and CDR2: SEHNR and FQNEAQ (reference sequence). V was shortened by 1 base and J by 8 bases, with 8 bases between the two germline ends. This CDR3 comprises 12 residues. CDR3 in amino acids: CASSLGSKGYTF. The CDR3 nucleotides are TGTGCCAGCAGCTTAGGCAGTAAGGGCTACACCTTC.

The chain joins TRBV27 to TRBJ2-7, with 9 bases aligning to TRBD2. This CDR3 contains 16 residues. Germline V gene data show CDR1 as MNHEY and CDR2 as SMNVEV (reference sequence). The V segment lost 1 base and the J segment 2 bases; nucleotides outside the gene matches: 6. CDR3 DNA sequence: TGTGCCAGCAGTTTATACGCTAGCGGGACTGCCTACGAGCAGTACTTC. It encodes CASSLYASGTAYEQYF.

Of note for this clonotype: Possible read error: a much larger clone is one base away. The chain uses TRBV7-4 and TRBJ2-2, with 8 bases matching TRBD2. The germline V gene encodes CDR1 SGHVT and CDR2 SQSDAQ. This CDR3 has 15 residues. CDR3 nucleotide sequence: TGTGCCAGCAGCCCCCAGCGGGGGAACACCGGGGAGCCGTTTTTT. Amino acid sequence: CASSPQRGNTGEPFF.